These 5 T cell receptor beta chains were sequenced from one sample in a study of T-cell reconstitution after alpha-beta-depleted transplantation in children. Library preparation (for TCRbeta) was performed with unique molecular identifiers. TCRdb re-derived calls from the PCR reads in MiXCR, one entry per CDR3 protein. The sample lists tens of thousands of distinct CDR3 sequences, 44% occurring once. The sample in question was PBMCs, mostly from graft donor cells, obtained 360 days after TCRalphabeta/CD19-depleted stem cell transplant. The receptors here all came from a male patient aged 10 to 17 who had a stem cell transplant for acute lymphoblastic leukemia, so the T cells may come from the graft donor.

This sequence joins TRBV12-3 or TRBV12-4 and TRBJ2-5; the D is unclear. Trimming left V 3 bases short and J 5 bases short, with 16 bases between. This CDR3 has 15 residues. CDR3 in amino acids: CASSFGQVLGETQYF. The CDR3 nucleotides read TGTGCCAGCAGTTTCGGTCAGGTCTTAGGGGAGACCCAGTACTTC.

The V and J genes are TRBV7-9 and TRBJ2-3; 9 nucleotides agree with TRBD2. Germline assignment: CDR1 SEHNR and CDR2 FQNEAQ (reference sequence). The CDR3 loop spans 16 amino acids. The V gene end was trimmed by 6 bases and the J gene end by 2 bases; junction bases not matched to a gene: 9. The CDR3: CASSTFVAGATDTQYF. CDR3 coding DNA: TGTGCCAGCAGTACGTTCGTAGCGGGGGCCACAGATACGCAGTATTTT.

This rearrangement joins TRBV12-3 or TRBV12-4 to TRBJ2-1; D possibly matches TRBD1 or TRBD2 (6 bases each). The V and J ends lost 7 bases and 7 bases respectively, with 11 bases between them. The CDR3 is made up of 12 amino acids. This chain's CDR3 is CASKGGENEQFF. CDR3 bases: TGTGCCAGCAAGGGGGGAGAGAATGAGCAGTTCTTC.

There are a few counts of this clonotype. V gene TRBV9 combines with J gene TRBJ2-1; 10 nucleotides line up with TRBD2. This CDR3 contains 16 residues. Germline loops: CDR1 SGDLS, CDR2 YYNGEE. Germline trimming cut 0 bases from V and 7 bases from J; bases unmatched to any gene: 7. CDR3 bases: TGTGCCAGCAGCGTAGGGGGACTAGCGCTAAGGAATGAGCAGTTCTTC. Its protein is CASSVGGLALRNEQFF.

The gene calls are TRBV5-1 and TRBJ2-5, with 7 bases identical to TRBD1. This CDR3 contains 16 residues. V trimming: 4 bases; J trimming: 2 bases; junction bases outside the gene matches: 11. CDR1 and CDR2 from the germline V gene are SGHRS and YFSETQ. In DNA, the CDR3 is TGCGCCAGCAGCCGAGACGGGACAGTAGTACAAGAGACCCAGTACTTC. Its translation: CASSRDGTVVQETQYF.